This T cell receptor beta chain came from a study of identical twins. The CDR3 contains 13 residues. The germline V gene encodes CDR1 SGHRS and CDR2 YFSETQ. V dropped 0 bases and J dropped 7 bases, with 11 bases sitting between them. This clonotype was seen a few times. Its target is not known. The study, taken as a whole, reports: Twin-shared out-of-frame alpha sequences showed excess low generation probability.

A universal primer binding site was introduced by template switching. The final cDNA contained unique molecular identifiers. TCRdb re-called the 5' RACE reads through MiXCR, storing one row per CDR3 protein. Here the sample spans approximately 530,000 distinct CDR3 sequences, more than 20% being singletons. This sample also belongs to another study, concerning yellow fever vaccine responses in identical twins.

This chain links TRBV5-1 with TRBJ2-7; D gene uncertain. Sequenced: CD4+ T cells sorted from blood. This receptor was identified in a woman aged 18-29 years in good health. In DNA form, the CDR3 reads TGCGCCAGCAGCTTGGGTTCAGGTTTAGAGCAGTACTTC. Its protein product is CASSLGSGLEQYF.